This TCR beta chain was recovered during a study of cytomegalovirus exposure and HLA in healthy donors. Study results and caveats: In a later analysis, a missense DCLRE1C variant was linked to TCR beta V- and J-gene trimming. The study designated some 180 TCR beta chains cytomegalovirus-associated.

Primers included in the PCR were 60 Vbeta and 13 Jbeta primers. The data were produced by immunoSEQ multiplex PCR, yet TCRdb's version contains in-frame clones alone and is incomplete. Among 150,000 to 250,000 clones listed, 79% were seen once. As to this clone: Its antigen is not identified.

Deletions cut 1 base from V and 2 bases from J, with 9 bases between. In germline, CDR1 is LNHDA, CDR2 SQIVND (reference sequence). This CDR3 region has 15 residues. The chain uses TRBV19 and TRBJ1-5; maybe TRBD1 (5 bases). Source material: PBMCs. The TCR sequence derives from a girl aged 10 to 17 in good health and CMV-seropositive. In DNA, the CDR3 is TGTGCCAGTAGTATAGGACAGAAGGGCAATCAGCCCCAGCATTTT. Protein product: CASSIGQKGNQPQHF.